Presented here are 10 T cell receptor beta chains from one specimen sequenced in a study of blood T cell repertoires in COVID-19. The repertoire was sequenced with immunoSEQ multiplex PCR; TCRdb's copy has only in-frame clones and lacks some. The sample contains a few hundred thousand clones, 82% of which appear only once. The sample was PBMCs or T cells enriched from blood (not recorded which). The receptors shown here come from a woman in her fifties or sixties who had recovered from COVID-19.

V usage is TRBV11-2 and J usage is TRBJ2-7; possible D gene TRBD1, 6 bases. The ends were cut back, 3 bases at V and 5 bases at J, with 17 bases in the middle. CDR1 and CDR2 from the germline V gene are SGHAT and FQNNGV. This CDR3 spans 15 amino acids. As DNA, the CDR3 is TGTGCCAGCAGCTTTACTTTCTGGACAGTGCACGAGCAGTACTTC. This sequence encodes CASSFTFWTVHEQYF.

The chain couples TRBV12-3 or TRBV12-4 to TRBJ2-1; perhaps TRBD1 as D (5 bases). Trimming pared 3 bases from V and 6 bases from J, leaving 9 bases between. The CDR3 runs to 13 residues. CDR3 nucleotide sequence: TGTGCCAGCAGTTTGGGGCTCCCCAATGAGCAGTTCTTC. It codes for CASSLGLPNEQFF.

The chain employs TRBV6-1 and TRBJ2-5; D not resolved. This CDR3 comprises 17 residues. The ends were cut back, 0 bases at V and 5 bases at J, with 19 bases in the middle. CDR1 and CDR2 (germline): MNHNS, SASEGT. The CDR3 loop reads CASSEAPSWSTWETQYF. Written as DNA, the CDR3 is TGTGCCAGCAGTGAAGCTCCGAGTTGGAGTACGTGGGAGACCCAGTACTTC.

V usage is TRBV29-1 and J usage is TRBJ2-5; 9 nucleotides agree with TRBD1. Germline lookup yields CDR1 SQVTM and CDR2 ANQGSEA. V was pared by 6 bases and J by 6 bases, with 14 bases of the junction left unmatched. The CDR3 has 15 amino acids. The CDR3, as DNA: TGCAGCGTACTCAAGGCGGACAGGGGAAGACAGACCCAGTACTTC. This codes for CSVLKADRGRQTQYF.

The chain has TRBV4-2 and TRBJ2-2; maybe TRBD1 (5 bases). From germline, CDR1 is LGHNA and CDR2 YNFKEQ. With 1 base removed from V and 6 bases from J, the gap between germline ends came to 12 bases. The CDR3 length is 15 residues. The CDR3 nucleotides read TGTGCCAGCAGCCAAGGGGGCGCAAAGTCCGGGGAGCTGTTTTTT. Amino acid sequence: CASSQGGAKSGELFF.

This clone is a singleton in its sample. V is TRBV5-1 and J is TRBJ2-7; D possibly corresponds to TRBD1 (5 bases). Between the trimmed V and J ends, which lost 4 bases and 2 bases, there was a span of 13 bases. This CDR3 comprises 14 residues. CDR1 SGHRS and CDR2 YFSETQ come from the germline V gene. This chain's CDR3 is CASSPVRGPYEQYF. CDR3 DNA: TGCGCCAGCAGCCCGGTAAGGGGCCCCTACGAGCAGTACTTC.

Notes on this clone: This CDR3 is also generated by other DNA sequences in the sample. This chain links TRBV27 with TRBJ2-7; the D gene is possibly TRBD2 (6 bases). V shed 0 bases and J shed 4 bases, with 7 bases lying between them. Germline V lookup: CDR1 MNHEY, CDR2 SMNVEV (reference sequence). The CDR3 totals 13 residues. The CDR3 protein is CASSLSGGYEQYF. The CDR3 DNA follows: TGTGCCAGCAGTTTATCGGGGGGTTACGAGCAGTACTTC.

In this sample, this clone turned up once. The gene calls are TRBV5-1 and TRBJ1-2; D uncertain. CDR3 length: 17 amino acids. The germline gives CDR1 SGHRS, CDR2 YFSETQ. Between the trimmed V and J ends, which lost 2 bases and 6 bases, there was a span of 23 bases. CDR3 DNA sequence: TGCGCCAGCAGCTTAGGCCTAGCCGAGGCCCGCCGGGATGGCTACACCTTC. Protein sequence: CASSLGLAEARRDGYTF. Using reference TRBV5-1 and TRBJ1-2 for the parts outside the CDR3, the full variable domain is KAGVTQTPRYLIKTRGQQVTLSCSPISGHRSVSWYQQTPGQGLQFLFEYFSETQRNKGNFPGRFSGRQFSNSRSEMNVSTLELGDSALYLCASSLGLAEARRDGYTFGSGTRLTVV.

This clone came up a few times. V is TRBV10-1 and J is TRBJ2-3; TRBD2 agrees at 9 bases. The CDR3 extends over 16 amino acids. Germline V lookup: CDR1 WNHNN, CDR2 SYGVQD (reference sequence). V shed 3 bases, J shed 2 bases, and the junction held 6 bases outside the gene matches. In DNA, the CDR3 is TGCGCCAGCAGTGATAGGAGCGGGAGGTTCACAGATACGCAGTATTTT. Protein sequence: CASSDRSGRFTDTQYF.

Only one count was recorded for this clone. This chain links TRBV7-9 with TRBJ2-5; D gene ambiguous. CDR3 length: 12 amino acids. In germline, CDR1 is SEHNR, CDR2 FQNEAQ (reference sequence). The germline V and J ends were trimmed by 0 bases and 5 bases, with 4 bases remaining between them. The CDR3 loop is CASSLARETQYF. For the CDR3, the DNA is TGTGCCAGCAGCTTAGCCCGGGAGACCCAGTACTTC.